This entry concerns a single T cell receptor (beta chain). Antigen: not known. These data are taken from a study of cytomegalovirus exposure and HLA in healthy donors. Study-level points and caveats: In vitro checks showed that three CMV-associated chains really do target CMV antigens.

The PCR contained 60 Vbeta and 13 Jbeta primers. Using immunoSEQ multiplex PCR, the repertoire was profiled, and TCRdb retains in-frame clones only, with some absent. This table holds 85,000 to 130,000 clones, more than 75% found once. The sequenced sample was PBMCs. The clonotype comes from a woman in her 50s in good health and CMV-seropositive.

The CDR3 DNA reads TGTGCCAGCTCACCTGAGGGACAGCTGAAACTGTTTTTT. This sequence encodes CASSPEGQLKLFF. The chain uses TRBV18 and TRBJ1-4; 7 bases map to TRBD1. Germline assignment: CDR1 KGHSH and CDR2 LQKENI. The CDR3 totals 13 residues. Unmatched junction bases numbered 6, after V lost 3 bases and J lost 11 bases. Looking up the rest from reference TRBV18 and TRBJ1-4 gives the full variable domain: NAGVMQNPRHLVRRRGQEARLRCSPMKGHSHVYWYRQLPEEGLKFMVYLQKENIIDESGMPKERFSAEFPKEGPSILRIQQVVRGDSAAYFCASSPEGQLKLFFGSGTQLSVL.